The clone carrying this T cell receptor beta chain was observed once. What it recognizes is unknown. Assay: immunoSEQ multiplex PCR; the TCRdb copy retains only in-frame clones and omits some. The profile shows fewer than 50,000 clones, 75% to 85% of them singletons. This entry belongs to a study of memory CD4+ T cells and cytomegalovirus serostatus. Looking at the study overall: This sample comes from healthy Belgian adults, several CMV seropositive, roughly 22 seronegative. The study, taken as a whole, reports: Suggested: most of the CMV-linked TCR signature lies in CD4+ memory cells. CD4+ memory repertoires contained about two fifths of the 164 reported CMV TCRbeta sequences.

The sort gate was single viable CD3+CD4+CD8-CD45RO+ cells for memory CD4+ T cells. Donors' CMV status reflects serum IgG against pp150, pp28, p38, p52. Sequencing used memory CD4+ T cells from blood. This receptor was taken from an adult in good health and CMV-seronegative.

This CDR3 reads CASGRGTGGYTGELFF. The CDR3, as DNA: TGCGCCAGCGGCAGAGGGACAGGGGGATACACCGGGGAGCTGTTTTTT. The chain couples TRBV10-1 to TRBJ2-2, with 11 positions matching TRBD1. Germline CDR1 reads WNHNN; CDR2 reads SYGVQD (reference sequence). CDR3 size: 16 residues. The J segment lost 3 bases and the V segment lost 8 bases, leaving 8 bases of the junction unmatched.